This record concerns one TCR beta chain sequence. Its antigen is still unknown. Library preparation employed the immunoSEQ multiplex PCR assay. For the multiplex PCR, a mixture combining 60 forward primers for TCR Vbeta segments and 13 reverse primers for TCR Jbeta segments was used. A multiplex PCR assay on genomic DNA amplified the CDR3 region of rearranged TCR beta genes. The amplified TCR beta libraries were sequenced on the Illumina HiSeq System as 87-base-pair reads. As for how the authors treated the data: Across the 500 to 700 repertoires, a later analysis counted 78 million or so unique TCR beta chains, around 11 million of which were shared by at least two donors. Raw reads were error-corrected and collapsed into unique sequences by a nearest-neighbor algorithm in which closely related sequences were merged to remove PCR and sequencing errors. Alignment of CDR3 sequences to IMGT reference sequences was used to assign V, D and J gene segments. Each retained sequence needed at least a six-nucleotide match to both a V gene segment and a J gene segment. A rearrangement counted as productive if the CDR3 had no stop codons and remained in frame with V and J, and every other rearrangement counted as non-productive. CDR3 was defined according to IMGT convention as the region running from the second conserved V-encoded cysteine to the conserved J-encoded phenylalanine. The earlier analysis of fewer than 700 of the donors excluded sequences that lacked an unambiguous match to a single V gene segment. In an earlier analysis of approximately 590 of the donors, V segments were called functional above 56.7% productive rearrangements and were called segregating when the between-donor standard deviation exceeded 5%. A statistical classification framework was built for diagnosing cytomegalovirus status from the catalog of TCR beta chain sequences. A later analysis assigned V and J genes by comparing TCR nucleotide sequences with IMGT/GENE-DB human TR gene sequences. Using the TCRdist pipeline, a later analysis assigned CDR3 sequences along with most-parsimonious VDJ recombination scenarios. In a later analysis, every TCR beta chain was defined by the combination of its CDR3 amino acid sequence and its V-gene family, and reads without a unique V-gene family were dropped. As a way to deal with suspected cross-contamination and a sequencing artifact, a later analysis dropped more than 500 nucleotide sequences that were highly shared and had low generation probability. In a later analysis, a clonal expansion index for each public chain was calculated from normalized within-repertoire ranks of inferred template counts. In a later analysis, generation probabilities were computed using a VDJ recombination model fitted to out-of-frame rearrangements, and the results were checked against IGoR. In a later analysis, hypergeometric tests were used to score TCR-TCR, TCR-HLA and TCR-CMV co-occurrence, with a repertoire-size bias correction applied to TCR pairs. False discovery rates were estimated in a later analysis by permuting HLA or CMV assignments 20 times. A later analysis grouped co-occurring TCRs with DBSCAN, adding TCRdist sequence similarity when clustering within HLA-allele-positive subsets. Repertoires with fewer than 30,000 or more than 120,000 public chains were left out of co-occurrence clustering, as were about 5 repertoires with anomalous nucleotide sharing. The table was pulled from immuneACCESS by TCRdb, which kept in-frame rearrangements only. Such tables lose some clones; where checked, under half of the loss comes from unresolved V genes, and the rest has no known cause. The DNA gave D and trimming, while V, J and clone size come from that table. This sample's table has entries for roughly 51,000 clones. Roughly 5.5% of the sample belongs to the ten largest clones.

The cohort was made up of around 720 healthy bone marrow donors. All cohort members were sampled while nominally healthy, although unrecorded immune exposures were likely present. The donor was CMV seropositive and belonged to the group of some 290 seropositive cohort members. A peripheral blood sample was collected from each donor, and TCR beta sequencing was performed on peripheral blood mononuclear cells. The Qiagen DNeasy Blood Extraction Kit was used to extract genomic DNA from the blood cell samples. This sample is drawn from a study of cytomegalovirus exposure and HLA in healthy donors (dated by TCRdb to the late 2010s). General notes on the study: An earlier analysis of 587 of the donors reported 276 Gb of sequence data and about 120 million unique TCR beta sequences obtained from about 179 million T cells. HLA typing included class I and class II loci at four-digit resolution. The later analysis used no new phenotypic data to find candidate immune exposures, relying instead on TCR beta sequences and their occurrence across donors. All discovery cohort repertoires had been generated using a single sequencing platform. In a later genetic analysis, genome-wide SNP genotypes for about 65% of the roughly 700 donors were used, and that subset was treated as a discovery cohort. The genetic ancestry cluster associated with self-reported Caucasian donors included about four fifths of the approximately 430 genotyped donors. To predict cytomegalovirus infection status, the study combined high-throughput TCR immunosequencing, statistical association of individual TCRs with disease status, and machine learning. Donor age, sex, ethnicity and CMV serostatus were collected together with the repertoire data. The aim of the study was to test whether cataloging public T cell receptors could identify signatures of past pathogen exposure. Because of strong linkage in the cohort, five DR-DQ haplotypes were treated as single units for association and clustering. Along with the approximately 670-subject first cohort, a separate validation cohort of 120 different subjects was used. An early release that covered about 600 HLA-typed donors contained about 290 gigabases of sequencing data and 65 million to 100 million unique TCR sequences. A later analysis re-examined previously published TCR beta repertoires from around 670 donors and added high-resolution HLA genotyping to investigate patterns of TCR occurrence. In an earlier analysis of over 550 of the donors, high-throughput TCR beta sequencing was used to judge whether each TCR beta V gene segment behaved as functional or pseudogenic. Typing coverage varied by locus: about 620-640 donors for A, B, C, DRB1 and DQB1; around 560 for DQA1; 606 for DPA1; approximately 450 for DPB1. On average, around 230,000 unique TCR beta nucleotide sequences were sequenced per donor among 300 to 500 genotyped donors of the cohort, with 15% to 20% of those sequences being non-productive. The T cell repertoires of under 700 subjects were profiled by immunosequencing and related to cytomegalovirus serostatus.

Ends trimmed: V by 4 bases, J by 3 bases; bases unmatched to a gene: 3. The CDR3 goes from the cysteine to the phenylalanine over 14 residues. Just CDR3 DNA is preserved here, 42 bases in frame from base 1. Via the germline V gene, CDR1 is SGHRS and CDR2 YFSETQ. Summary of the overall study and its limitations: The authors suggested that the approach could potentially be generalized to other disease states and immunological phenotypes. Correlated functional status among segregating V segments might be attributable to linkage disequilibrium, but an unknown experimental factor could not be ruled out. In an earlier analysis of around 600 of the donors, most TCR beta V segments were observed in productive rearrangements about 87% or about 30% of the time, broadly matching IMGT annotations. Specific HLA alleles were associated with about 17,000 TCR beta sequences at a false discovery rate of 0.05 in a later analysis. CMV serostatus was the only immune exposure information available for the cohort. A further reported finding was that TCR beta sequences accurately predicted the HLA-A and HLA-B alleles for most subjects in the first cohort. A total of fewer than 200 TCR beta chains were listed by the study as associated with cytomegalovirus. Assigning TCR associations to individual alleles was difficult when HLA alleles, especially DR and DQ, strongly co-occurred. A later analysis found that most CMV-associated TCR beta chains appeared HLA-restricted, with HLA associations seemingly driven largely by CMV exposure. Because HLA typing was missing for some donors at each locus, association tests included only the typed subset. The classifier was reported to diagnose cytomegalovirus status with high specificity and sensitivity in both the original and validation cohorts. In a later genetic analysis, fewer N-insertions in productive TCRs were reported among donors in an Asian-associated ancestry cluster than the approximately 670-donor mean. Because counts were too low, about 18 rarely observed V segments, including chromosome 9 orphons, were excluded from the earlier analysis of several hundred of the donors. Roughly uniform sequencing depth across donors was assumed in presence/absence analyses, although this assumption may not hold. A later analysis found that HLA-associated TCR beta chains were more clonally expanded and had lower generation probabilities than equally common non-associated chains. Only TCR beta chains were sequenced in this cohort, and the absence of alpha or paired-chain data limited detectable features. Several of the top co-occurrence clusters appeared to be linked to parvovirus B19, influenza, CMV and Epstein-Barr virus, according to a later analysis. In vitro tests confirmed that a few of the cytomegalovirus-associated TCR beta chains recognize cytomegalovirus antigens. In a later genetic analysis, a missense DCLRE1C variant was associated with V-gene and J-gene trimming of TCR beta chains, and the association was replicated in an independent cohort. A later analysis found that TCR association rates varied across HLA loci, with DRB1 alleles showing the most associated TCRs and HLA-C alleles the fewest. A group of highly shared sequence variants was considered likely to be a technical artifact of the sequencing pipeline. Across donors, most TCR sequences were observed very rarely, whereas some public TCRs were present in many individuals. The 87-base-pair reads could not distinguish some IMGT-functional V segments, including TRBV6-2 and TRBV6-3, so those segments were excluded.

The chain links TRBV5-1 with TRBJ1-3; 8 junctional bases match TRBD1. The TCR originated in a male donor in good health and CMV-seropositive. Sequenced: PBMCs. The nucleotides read TGCGCCAGCAGCGGTGGACAGGGTGGAAACACCATATATTTT. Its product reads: CASSGGQGGNTIYF. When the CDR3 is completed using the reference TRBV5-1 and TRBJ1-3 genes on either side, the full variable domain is KAGVTQTPRYLIKTRGQQVTLSCSPISGHRSVSWYQQTPGQGLQFLFEYFSETQRNKGNFPGRFSGRQFSNSRSEMNVSTLELGDSALYLCASSGGQGGNTIYFGEGSWLTVV.